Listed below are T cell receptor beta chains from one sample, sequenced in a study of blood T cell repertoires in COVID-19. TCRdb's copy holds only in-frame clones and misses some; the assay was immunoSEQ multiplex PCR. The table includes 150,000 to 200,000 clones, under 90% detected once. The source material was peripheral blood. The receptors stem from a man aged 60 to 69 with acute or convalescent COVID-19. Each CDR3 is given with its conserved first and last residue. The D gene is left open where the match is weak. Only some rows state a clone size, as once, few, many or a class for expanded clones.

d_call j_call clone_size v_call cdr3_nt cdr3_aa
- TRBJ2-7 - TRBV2 TGTGCCAGCAGTCCGTGGGAGGAGCAGTACTTC CASSPWEEQYF
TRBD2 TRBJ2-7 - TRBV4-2 TGTGCCAGCAGCCAAGATAGCGGGAGGGCGGGCGAGCAGTACTTC CASSQDSGRAGEQYF
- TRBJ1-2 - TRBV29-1 TGCAGCGTTCTAGGCACCCCAGAAACGTTCTACACCTTC CSVLGTPETFYTF
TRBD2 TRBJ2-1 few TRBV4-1 TGCGCCAGCAGCCAAGTCCCTAGCGGGAGTAGCAATGAGCAGTTCTTC CASSQVPSGSSNEQFF
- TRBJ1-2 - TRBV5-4 TGTGCCAGCAGCCTGGAGGGAATCCTAGGGGCTGGCTACACCTTC CASSLEGILGAGYTF
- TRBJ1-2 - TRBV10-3 TGTGCCATCCCTTCGACAGTAGCTAACTATGGCTACACCTTC CAIPSTVANYGYTF
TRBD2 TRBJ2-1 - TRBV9 TGTGCCAGCAGCGAGCGGACTAGCGGCAATGAGCAGTTCTTC CASSERTSGNEQFF
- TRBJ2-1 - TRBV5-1 TGCGCCAGCAGCTTGGCCATTCGACAGAGGTACTCCTACAATGAGCAGTTCTTC CASSLAIRQRYSYNEQFF
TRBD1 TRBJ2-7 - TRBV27 TGTGCCAGCAGTTACGGGACAGGCTACACCAGCGAGCAGTACTTC CASSYGTGYTSEQYF
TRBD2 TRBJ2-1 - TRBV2 TGTGCCAGCAGTGAGACTAGCGGGAGGAATGAGCAGTTCTTC CASSETSGRNEQFF
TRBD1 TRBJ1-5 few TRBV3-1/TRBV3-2 TGTGCCAGCAGCCTAGGACAGGGGGCCGGTCAGCCCCAGCATTTT CASSLGQGAGQPQHF
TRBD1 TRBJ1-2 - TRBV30 TGTGCCTGGAGTGTAGGGGGCGGACAGAGCTATGGCTACACCTTC CAWSVGGGQSYGYTF
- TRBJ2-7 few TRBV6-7 TGTGCCAGCAGTTACCGAGGCGGCGGGCAGTACTTC CASSYRGGGQYF
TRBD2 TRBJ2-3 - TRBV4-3 TGCGCCAGCAGCCAAGAAGTGTCAGTAGCGGGGGGCTACACAGATACGCAGTATTTT CASSQEVSVAGGYTDTQYF
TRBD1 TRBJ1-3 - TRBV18 TGTGCCAGCTCACCATTACGGGACAGGGTTGGAAACACCATATATTTT CASSPLRDRVGNTIYF
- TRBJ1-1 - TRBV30 TGTGCCTGGAGTAATTCGGAACTCCGCTTGGAGGCTTTCTTT CAWSNSELRLEAFF
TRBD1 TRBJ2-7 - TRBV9 TGTGCCAGCAGCGGACAGGGCTACGAGCAGTACTTC CASSGQGYEQYF
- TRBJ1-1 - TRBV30 TGTGCCCGGAAGCAAACTGGGCTTACTGAAGCTTTCTTT CARKQTGLTEAFF
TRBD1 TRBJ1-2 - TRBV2 TGTGCCAGCAGTGATTCAGGGGGCCCAGGGTCGGGCTACACCTTC CASSDSGGPGSGYTF
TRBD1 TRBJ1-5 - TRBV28 TGTGCCAGCATACTTACAGGGGGCAATCAGCCCCAGCATTTT CASILTGGNQPQHF
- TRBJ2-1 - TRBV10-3 TGTGCCATCAGTGAGTCAGATAGCGGTTACAATGAGCAGTTCTTC CAISESDSGYNEQFF
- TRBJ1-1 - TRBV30 TGTGCCTGGAGTTTAAGTGCCGAGGTGGCTTTCTTT CAWSLSAEVAFF
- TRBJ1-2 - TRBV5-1 TGCGCCAGCAGCCCAGACCGACAAAACAGGCCTAACTATGGCTACACCTTC CASSPDRQNRPNYGYTF
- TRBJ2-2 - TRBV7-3 TGTGCCAGCAGCTTATCAGGGAACGGGGAGCTGTTTTTT CASSLSGNGELFF
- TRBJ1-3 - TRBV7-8 TGTGCCAGCAGCCCCCCTACAGGGAGAAACACCATATATTTT CASSPPTGRNTIYF
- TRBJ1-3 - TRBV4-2 TGTGCCAGCAGCCGGGGGGACTCTGGAAACACCATATATTTT CASSRGDSGNTIYF
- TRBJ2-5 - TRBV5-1 TGCGCCAGCAGCCCGGATTCTCCCGCGGCAGAGACCCAGTACTTC CASSPDSPAAETQYF
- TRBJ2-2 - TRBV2 TGTGCCAGCAGTGAACAGGGAACGAACACCGGGGAGCTGTTTTTT CASSEQGTNTGELFF
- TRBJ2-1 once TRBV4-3 TGCGCCAGCAGCCAAAACCAGATATACAATGAGCAGTTCTTC CASSQNQIYNEQFF
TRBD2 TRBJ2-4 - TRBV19 TGTGCCAGTAGTATAGAGCGGGGGGCGATAGCCAAAAACATTCAGTACTTC CASSIERGAIAKNIQYF
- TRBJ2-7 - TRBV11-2 TGTGCCAGCAGCTTAGCGGTTGGAGCTAACTCCTACGAGCAGTACTTC CASSLAVGANSYEQYF
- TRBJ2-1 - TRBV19 TGTGCTACTCTAGGGAGCTCCTACAATGAGCAGTTCTTC CATLGSSYNEQFF
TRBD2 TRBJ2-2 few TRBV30 TGTGCCTGGAGTGTACCGGGAGGCCTCACCGGGGAGCTGTTTTTT CAWSVPGGLTGELFF
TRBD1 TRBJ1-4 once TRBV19 TGTGCCAGTAGTAAGCGTCCGGGACAGGGGATTATAGAAAAACTGTTTTTT CASSKRPGQGIIEKLFF
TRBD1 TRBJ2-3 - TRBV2 TGTGCCAGCAGGCCGGACAGGGGGGACACAGATACGCAGTATTTT CASRPDRGDTDTQYF
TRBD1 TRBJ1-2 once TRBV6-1 TGTGCCAGCAGTGACCCGGGACAGGGGGGGAAGGGAACTAACTATGGCTACACCTTC CASSDPGQGGKGTNYGYTF
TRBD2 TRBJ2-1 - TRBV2 TGTGCCAGCTCCAGAATGGGACTAGCGGGAGCCCCCTCCTACAATGAGCAGTTCTTC CASSRMGLAGAPSYNEQFF
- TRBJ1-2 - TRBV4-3 TGCGCCAGCAGCCAAGACCGAACGGGGGGCTACACCTTC CASSQDRTGGYTF
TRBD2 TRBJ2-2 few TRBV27 TGTGCCAGCAGTCCCGAAGGACTAGCGGGGGGTCACTCCACCGGGGAGCTGTTTTTT CASSPEGLAGGHSTGELFF
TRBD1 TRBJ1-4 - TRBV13 TGTGCCAGCAGCTCGTGGGGACAGGGGAGCGAAAAACTGTTTTTT CASSSWGQGSEKLFF
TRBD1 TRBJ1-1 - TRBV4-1 TGCGCCAGCAGCCTACAGGGGAGCGGGGAAGCTTTCTTT CASSLQGSGEAFF
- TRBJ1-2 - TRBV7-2 TGTGCCAGCAGCTTAGCCAGGGCGGGGAATGGCTACACCTTC CASSLARAGNGYTF
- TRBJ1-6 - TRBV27 TGTGCCAGCAGTTTACTCAGGGGAAACAATTCACCCCTCCACTTT CASSLLRGNNSPLHF
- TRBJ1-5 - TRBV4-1 TGCGCCAGCAGCCCGCACTTGAGAGAGGTCTATAGCAATCAGCCCCAGCATTTT CASSPHLREVYSNQPQHF
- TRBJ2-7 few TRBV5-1 TGCGCCAGCAGCTTGGGTCAGGCAGAGCAGTACTTC CASSLGQAEQYF
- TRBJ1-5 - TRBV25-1 TGTGCCAGCAGTGAAACACAGGGAGATAGCAATCAGCCCCAGCATTTT CASSETQGDSNQPQHF
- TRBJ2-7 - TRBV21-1 TGTGCCAGCAGGCCGAATAGGGGACTAGCGGGGGGCTCTGCCTACGAGCAGTACTTC CASRPNRGLAGGSAYEQYF
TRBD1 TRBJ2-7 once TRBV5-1 TGCGCCAGCAGCCCGGACAGGGGCCCCTACGAGCAGTACTTC CASSPDRGPYEQYF
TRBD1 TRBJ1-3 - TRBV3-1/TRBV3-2 TGTGCCAGCAGCCAAGGAATCTTTTTTAGGGGACAGAAACACTCTGGAAACACCATATATTTT CASSQGIFFRGQKHSGNTIYF
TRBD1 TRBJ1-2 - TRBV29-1 TGCAGCGTTGAAGATCACGGAAAGGGGGCGAAAGATGGCTACACCTTC CSVEDHGKGAKDGYTF
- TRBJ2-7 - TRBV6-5 TGTGCCAGCAGTCCACCGCGGGGGCCCTACGAGCAGTACTTC CASSPPRGPYEQYF
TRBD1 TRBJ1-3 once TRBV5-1 TGCGCCAGCAGCAAGGGACAGGGGGCGCGGGAAAACACCATATATTTT CASSKGQGARENTIYF
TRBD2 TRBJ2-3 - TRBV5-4 TGTGCCAGCAGCTTGGCCGTACTAGCGGGACTCGTCCCTAGCACAGATACGCAGTATTTT CASSLAVLAGLVPSTDTQYF
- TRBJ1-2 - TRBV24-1 TGTGCCACCAGTGATCGGGACTTCCGCGGCTACACCTTC CATSDRDFRGYTF
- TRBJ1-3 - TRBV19 TGTGCCAGTAGTATACAACAGGGAAACACCATATATTTT CASSIQQGNTIYF
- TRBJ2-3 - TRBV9 TGTGCCAGCAGCGTTGGTGGGGCGCGGGGAGATACGCAGTATTTT CASSVGGARGDTQYF
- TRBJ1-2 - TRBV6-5 TGTGCCAGCAGTTCGACAGAAAACTATGGCTACACCTTC CASSSTENYGYTF
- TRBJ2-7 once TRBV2 TGTGCCAGCAGAGCAAACCGGGACATGGTCCTCGAGCAGTACTTC CASRANRDMVLEQYF